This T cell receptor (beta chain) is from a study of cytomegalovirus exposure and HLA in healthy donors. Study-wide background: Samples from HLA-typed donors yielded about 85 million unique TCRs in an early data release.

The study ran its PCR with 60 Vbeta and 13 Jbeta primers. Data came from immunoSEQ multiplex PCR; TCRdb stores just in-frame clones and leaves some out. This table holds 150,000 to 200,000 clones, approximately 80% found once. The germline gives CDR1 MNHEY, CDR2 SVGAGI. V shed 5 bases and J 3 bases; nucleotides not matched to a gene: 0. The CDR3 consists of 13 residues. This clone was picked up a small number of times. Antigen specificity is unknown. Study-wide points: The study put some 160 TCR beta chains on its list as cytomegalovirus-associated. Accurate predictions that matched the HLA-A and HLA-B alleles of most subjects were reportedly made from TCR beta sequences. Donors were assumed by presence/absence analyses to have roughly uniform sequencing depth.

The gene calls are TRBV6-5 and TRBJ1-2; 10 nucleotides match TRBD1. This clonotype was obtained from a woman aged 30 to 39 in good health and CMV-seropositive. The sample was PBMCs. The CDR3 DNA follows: TGTGCCAGCAGTGGGACAGGGGACTATGGCTACACCTTC. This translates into CASSGTGDYGYTF.